This TCR beta chain was retrieved from a study of cytomegalovirus exposure and HLA in healthy donors. Study as a whole: A subsequent analysis stated that the 110 or so validation repertoires were run on the same platform as the roughly 670 first-cohort repertoires. Whole-study results and caveats: The study recorded more than 150 TCR beta chains that were cytomegalovirus-associated. Reported performance of the classifier showed diagnosis of cytomegalovirus status with high specificity and sensitivity. A subsequent analysis found that TCR clusters from the first cohort also tended to co-occur in the approximately 120 validation repertoires, with about 94% of cluster scores above 0.

Of note for this clone: Its antigen is unidentified.

TCRdb's copy holds only in-frame clones and misses some; the assay was immunoSEQ multiplex PCR. Of approximately 260,000 clones listed, approximately 84% are singletons. From germline, CDR1 is SGDLS and CDR2 YYNGEE. The CDR3 loop spans 15 amino acids. The J segment lost 2 bases and the V segment lost 4 bases, leaving 4 bases of the junction unmatched. The sequence was obtained from a woman aged 25 to 39 in good health and CMV-seropositive. Sequencing was done on a sample of PBMCs. The chain couples TRBV9 to TRBJ2-7; 12 bases are shared with TRBD2. The CDR3 loop is CASSLGLAGTYEQYF. The CDR3 bases are TGTGCCAGCAGCCTCGGACTAGCGGGAACCTACGAGCAGTACTTC.